The clone carrying this TCR beta chain has a handful of counts. It was uncontrolled infection, other autoimmune disease, pregnancy or lactation that excluded patients. J was trimmed by 6 bases and V by 6 bases; bases with no gene match: 4. The CDR3 is 15 amino acids. CDR1 SGHRS and CDR2 YFSETQ come from the germline V gene. The sample originates from a study of T cells in Graves' hyperthyroidism and ophthalmopathy. About the study: Peripheral blood was acquired at first diagnosis, ahead of any therapy whatsoever.

TCR beta CDR3 region amplification was performed from RNA transcripts. Initially, a first-round RT-PCR of the TCR CDR3 employed the HTBI primer set. TCRdb re-analysed the multiplex PCR reads in MiXCR, keeping a single row per CDR3 protein. The table has a few hundred thousand distinct CDR3 sequences, about 18% seen once; the top ten hold 35% to 50%. The sample taken for sequencing was blood. The receptor was derived from a man between 18 and 35 years old with Graves' ophthalmopathy. V and J are TRBV5-1 and TRBJ2-2; TRBD2 agrees at 14 bases. CDR3 nucleotide sequence: TGCGCCAGCATTGGACTAGCGGGGGGCGCCGGGGAGCTGTTTTTT. Translation gives CASIGLAGGAGELFF.